This T cell receptor (beta chain) was retrieved from a study of T cells in Graves' hyperthyroidism and ophthalmopathy. Overall study: Specimen type is peripheral blood, collected at initial diagnosis prior to any treatment.

Patients aged 18 to 65 had newly diagnosed hyperthyroidism that had lasted under 2 months. J lost 0 bases, V lost 5 bases, and 10 bases had no gene match. CDR3 size: 17 residues. Germline CDR1 LNHDA, CDR2 SQIVND (reference sequence). Turning to this clonotype: Its antigen is not known.

RNA transcripts were the template for amplifying TCR beta CDR3 regions. The study used the HTBI primer set for a first-round RT-PCR of the TCR CDR3. Using its own MiXCR run on the multiplex PCR reads, TCRdb lists one record per CDR3 protein. The table records hundreds of thousands of distinct CDR3 sequences, 13% of them present only once. Findings and caveats of the study: Expanded thyroid clonotypes (above 0.001) were mostly also found in blood. Ophthalmopathy was predicted by the model a median of approximately 6 months ahead of onset.

Sequenced material: blood. The source is a woman aged 18 to 35 with Graves' hyperthyroidism. V and J are TRBV19 and TRBJ1-1; TRBD1 agrees at 9 bases. CDR3 nucleotides: TGTGCCAGTAGTCCGAGGGACAGGGCAAACATGAACACTGAAGCTTTCTTT. As protein: CASSPRDRANMNTEAFF.